This entry describes one T cell receptor (beta chain). No antigen is known for it. The data derive from a study of cytomegalovirus exposure and HLA in healthy donors. With 60 Vbeta and 13 Jbeta primers, the PCR was carried out. Profiling relied on immunoSEQ multiplex PCR, and the TCRdb table lists in-frame clones only, not all of them. The sample carries over 120,000 clones, 75% to 80% recorded once. The study, taken as a whole, reports: Prediction of most subjects' HLA-A and HLA-B alleles by TCR beta sequences was reportedly accurate. A likely sequencing artifact accounted for one observed cluster of highly shared sequence variants.

CDR1 is KGHSH and CDR2 is LQKENI in the germline V gene. V gave up 3 bases and J gave up 0 bases, with 12 bases separating them. This CDR3 comprises 15 residues. The chain links TRBV18 to TRBJ2-7, with D perhaps TRBD2 (6 bases). The receptor comes from a woman aged 18 to 35 in good health and CMV-seropositive. Material: PBMCs. The CDR3 loop reads CASSPGGDLSYEQYF. For the CDR3, the DNA is TGTGCCAGCTCACCGGGCGGGGATCTCTCCTACGAGCAGTACTTC.